Below, 20 T cell receptor beta chains from the same sample are listed, as sequenced in a study of blood T cells in healthy people across ages. The authors ran a second PCR of about 7 to 11 cycles using a sample-barcoded 5' primer and a J-beta primer mix. TCRdb passed the 5' RACE reads through MiXCR, listing each CDR3 protein once. The data contain roughly 1,700,000 distinct CDR3 sequences, over 25% of them singletons. The sample taken for sequencing was blood. The source of these receptors is a woman aged 25 to 45 in good health.

V is TRBV24-1 and J is TRBJ2-3, with 9 positions matching TRBD2. The CDR3 runs 19 residues. The V gene's germline CDR1 is KGHDR and CDR2 SFDVKD. V shed 5 bases, J shed 0 bases, and the junction held 14 bases outside the gene matches. CDR3 DNA sequence: TGTGCCACCAGTGGAGTAGCGGGGGCTCGACTGGGGAGCACAGATACGCAGTATTTT. Amino acids: CATSGVAGARLGSTDTQYF.

This clonotype was seen many times. CDR3 amino acids: CASSLGLAGVKNEQYF. The CDR3 DNA is TGCGCCAGCAGCTTGGGTCTAGCGGGAGTTAAGAACGAGCAGTACTTC. V gene TRBV5-1 combines with J gene TRBJ2-7; 10 bases are a match to TRBD2. V was pared by 0 bases and J by 5 bases, with 8 bases of the junction left unmatched. Germline V lookup: CDR1 SGHRS, CDR2 YFSETQ. The CDR3 length is 16 residues. Drawing the rest from reference TRBV5-1 and TRBJ2-7, the complete variable domain is KAGVTQTPRYLIKTRGQQVTLSCSPISGHRSVSWYQQTPGQGLQFLFEYFSETQRNKGNFPGRFSGRQFSNSRSEMNVSTLELGDSALYLCASSLGLAGVKNEQYFGPGTRLTVT.

The rearrangement links TRBV20-1 to TRBJ2-3, with 16 bases that match TRBD2. CDR3 length: 18 amino acids. V lost 5 bases and J lost 10; bases outside the gene matches: 18. The germline CDR1 and CDR2 sequences are DFQATT and SNEGSKA (reference sequence). CDR3 protein: CSAEIRGLAGGPLGSQYF. The CDR3 DNA sequence: TGCAGTGCTGAGATACGGGGACTAGCGGGGGGGCCATTGGGCTCGCAGTATTTT.

This clonotype was found many times. The genes are TRBV29-1 and TRBJ1-2; D remains ambiguous. This CDR3 contains 11 residues. CDR1 and CDR2 (germline): SQVTM, ANQGSEA. V gave up 2 bases and J gave up 7 bases, with 8 bases separating them. CDR3 bases: TGCAGCGTTGAACGGACCTTTGGCTACACCTTC. Translating gives CSVERTFGYTF.

The V and J genes are TRBV28 and TRBJ1-2; D gene unclear. The CDR3 length is 10 residues. Trimming left V 8 bases short and J 10 bases short, with 11 bases between. Germline CDR1 and CDR2: MDHEN and SYDVKM. CDR3: CASGSNVYTF. CDR3 coding DNA: TGTGCCAGCGGCAGTAATGTCTACACCTTC.

Only a few counts were recorded for this clonotype. The CDR3 spells CASSFWRSGDEQFF. The DNA of the CDR3 is TGTGCCAGCAGCTTCTGGCGTAGCGGGGATGAGCAGTTCTTC. V usage is TRBV7-9 and J usage is TRBJ2-1; 8 positions agree with TRBD2. From germline, CDR1 is SEHNR and CDR2 FQNEAQ (reference sequence). Trimming removed 3 bases from V and 8 bases from J; junction bases left unmatched: 6. The length of the CDR3 is 14 residues.

This clonotype was seen many times. V gene TRBV20-1 combines with J gene TRBJ1-4, with D possibly matching TRBD1 (6 bases). V lost 2 bases to trimming and J lost 8 bases, with 9 bases between them. This CDR3 contains 12 residues. Germline lookup yields CDR1 DFQATT and CDR2 SNEGSKA (reference sequence). CDR3 region: CSARRQAEKLFF. The CDR3 DNA sequence: TGCAGTGCTAGAAGACAGGCAGAAAAACTGTTTTTT.

This clonotype was found many times. V usage is TRBV5-5 and J usage is TRBJ1-2; 7 bases are a match to TRBD1. CDR1 and CDR2 from the germline V gene are SGHKS and YYEKEE (reference sequence). The CDR3 runs to 15 residues. Losses at the gene ends were 6 bases for V and 4 bases for J; bases not matched to a gene: 12. The CDR3 nucleotides are TGTGCCAGCACCACATCGGGACAGACTCGCTATGGCTACACCTTC. Amino acid sequence: CASTTSGQTRYGYTF.

Notes on this clonotype: This could be a read error, since a much larger clone is one nucleotide away. The rearrangement joins TRBV20-1 to TRBJ2-1, with D hard to call. CDR1 is DFQATT and CDR2 is SNEGSKA in the germline V gene (reference sequence). The CDR3 has 14 amino acids. The CDR3 is CNASGPLLNNEQFF. Here the CDR3 DNA reads TGCAATGCTTCCGGGCCATTACTTAACAATGAGCAGTTCTTC.

The rearrangement links TRBV29-1 to TRBJ2-1; D gene ambiguous. From germline, CDR1 is SQVTM and CDR2 ANQGSEA. V was trimmed by 0 bases and J by 0 bases, leaving 12 bases between them. The length of the CDR3 is 16 residues. The CDR3 is CSVEDSAVISYNEQFF. The CDR3 DNA sequence: TGCAGCGTTGAAGATAGTGCGGTAATCTCCTACAATGAGCAGTTCTTC.

This clonotype came up many times. The V call is TRBV5-1, the J call TRBJ2-7; TRBD1 is a possible D gene (6 bases). CDR1 is SGHRS, CDR2 YFSETQ, per germline. The CDR3 extends over 13 amino acids. The V end lost 4 bases, the J end lost 6 bases, and 14 bases lay between the germline ends. For the CDR3, the DNA is TGCGCCAGCAGCGCCAGTACAGGGTTCGAGCAGTACTTC. Its translation: CASSASTGFEQYF.

This chain's CDR3 is CASSEGSSGGTEQFF. The CDR3 DNA is TGTGCCAGCAGTGAAGGGTCTAGCGGGGGGACTGAGCAGTTCTTC. The chain is built from TRBV2 and TRBJ2-1, with 11 positions matching TRBD2. CDR1 and CDR2 (germline): SNHLY, FYNNEI. This CDR3 contains 15 residues. V shed 1 base and J 9 bases; nucleotides not matched to a gene: 5.

This clonotype turned up a few times. This chain joins TRBV10-3 and TRBJ1-1; possible D gene TRBD1, 5 bases. The germline V gene encodes CDR1 ENHRY and CDR2 SYGVKD. The CDR3 covers 11 residues. Trimming removed 6 bases at V and 7 bases at J, with 9 bases between. CDR3 protein: CAISSQVEAFF. In DNA form, the CDR3 reads TGTGCCATCAGCTCACAGGTTGAAGCTTTCTTT.

V and J are TRBV18 and TRBJ1-5; no definite D call. Germline V gene lookup returns CDR1 KGHSH and CDR2 LQKENI. The germline V and J ends were trimmed by 6 bases and 3 bases, with 12 bases remaining between them. The CDR3 runs 14 residues. In DNA form, the CDR3 reads TGTGCCAGCTCTCTGGAAGTGGCCAATCAGCCCCAGCATTTT. It specifies CASSLEVANQPQHF. The full variable domain, with the rest looked up from reference TRBV18 and TRBJ1-5, is NAGVMQNPRHLVRRRGQEARLRCSPMKGHSHVYWYRQLPEEGLKFMVYLQKENIIDESGMPKERFSAEFPKEGPSILRIQQVVRGDSAAYFCASSLEVANQPQHFGDGTRLSIL.

This chain connects TRBV11-2 to TRBJ2-1; the match to TRBD2 covers 11 bases. The CDR3 totals 16 residues. Germline values: CDR1 SGHAT, CDR2 FQNNGV. Unmatched junction bases numbered 8, after V lost 4 bases and J lost 6 bases. The CDR3 nucleotides read TGTGCCAGCAGCTACCGAACTAGCGGGAGTGTCAATGAGCAGTTCTTC. It codes for CASSYRTSGSVNEQFF.

The chain joins TRBV10-1 to TRBJ2-5, with 8 nucleotides matching TRBD2. Trimming removed 4 bases from V and 3 bases from J; junction bases left unmatched: 10. Germline V gene data show CDR1 as WNHNN and CDR2 as SYGVQD (reference sequence). The CDR3 loop spans 16 amino acids. CDR3 region: CASSVMSGRAKETQYF. The CDR3 region has the DNA TGCGCCAGCAGTGTGATGAGCGGGAGAGCCAAAGAGACCCAGTACTTC.

This clonotype was seen repeatedly, ten times or more. The chain uses TRBV7-9 and TRBJ2-7; a possible D gene is TRBD2 (5 bases). The CDR3 spans 13 residues. The V gene lost 5 bases and the J gene lost 3 bases, with 11 bases spanning the gap. Germline CDR1 and CDR2: SEHNR and FQNEAQ (reference sequence). In DNA form, the CDR3 reads TGTGCCAGCAGCCCCCCAGCGGACTACGAGCAGTACTTC. Amino acids: CASSPPADYEQYF.

With regard to this clonotype: A single base separates this from a much larger clone, so it may be a read error. The gene calls are TRBV20-1 and TRBJ2-6; 9 nucleotides match TRBD1. The CDR3 runs to 15 residues. CDR1 is DFQATT, CDR2 SNEGSKA, per germline (reference sequence). CDR3 nucleotides: TGCAGTGCTAGGGGGACAGGGTCTGGGACCAACGTCCTGACTTTC. It encodes CSARGTGSGTNVLTF.

Note on this clonotype: A much larger clone is a single base away; this may be a read error. V gene TRBV20-1 combines with J gene TRBJ2-7; a weak D match, TRBD1 (6 bases). The CDR3 spans 12 residues. V was cut by 6 bases and J by 4 bases, with 13 bases left in between. Germline lookup yields CDR1 DFQATT and CDR2 SNEGSKA (reference sequence). The CDR3, as DNA: TGCAGTGCCCAAGGACAGCGATACGAGCAGTACTTC. Amino acid sequence: CSAQGQRYEQYF.

In this sample, this clonotype turned up many times. The chain joins TRBV6-5 to TRBJ2-1, with D perhaps TRBD1 (5 bases). The CDR3 has 13 amino acids. V was shortened by 0 bases and J by 7 bases, with 7 bases between the two germline ends. Germline-derived CDR1 and CDR2 are MNHEY and SVGAGI. DNA for the CDR3: TGTGCCAGCAGTTACTCGAGACAGAATGAGCAGTTCTTC. It translates to CASSYSRQNEQFF.